This is a list of T cell receptor beta chains from one sample in a study of blood T cells in healthy people across ages. TCRdb re-analysed the 5' RACE reads in MiXCR, keeping a single row per CDR3 protein. Of 1.5 million to 2 million distinct CDR3 sequences detected, 28% appear once; the ten largest clones hold 7% to 9%. Sequencing used blood. The receptors originated from a woman in her 30s in good health. Both conserved end residues are part of each CDR3. Each record gives: clone size, D gene, V gene, CDR3 length, J gene, CDR3 protein, CDR3 DNA. D genes are given only for firm matches. For some rows the clone size is stated as once, few or many, or as a class when expanded; others skip it.

clone size: .; D gene: .; V gene: TRBV24-1; CDR3 length: 14; J gene: TRBJ1-2; CDR3 protein: CATSDWTLEGGYTF; CDR3 DNA: TGTGCCACCAGTGATTGGACGTTAGAAGGTGGCTACACCTTC
clone size: few; D gene: .; V gene: TRBV7-2; CDR3 length: 14; J gene: TRBJ1-4; CDR3 protein: CASGIQPGGEKLFF; CDR3 DNA: TGTGCCAGCGGCATACAACCCGGGGGGGAAAAACTGTTTTTT
clone size: once; D gene: .; V gene: TRBV6-4; CDR3 length: 13; J gene: TRBJ2-1; CDR3 protein: CASSAILSNEQFF; CDR3 DNA: TGTGCCAGCAGTGCAATATTAAGCAATGAGCAGTTCTTC
clone size: .; D gene: .; V gene: TRBV3-1; CDR3 length: 17; J gene: TRBJ1-2; CDR3 protein: CASSQRYKTEAIYGYTF; CDR3 DNA: TGTGCCAGCAGCCAGAGGTACAAGACAGAAGCGATATATGGCTACACCTTC
clone size: .; D gene: .; V gene: TRBV2; CDR3 length: 14; J gene: TRBJ2-7; CDR3 protein: CASRRGGSYDEQYF; CDR3 DNA: TGTGCCAGCAGGAGGGGTGGATCATACGACGAGCAGTACTTC
clone size: .; D gene: .; V gene: TRBV28; CDR3 length: 14; J gene: TRBJ2-2; CDR3 protein: CASIRATNTGELFF; CDR3 DNA: TGTGCCAGCATAAGGGCCACGAACACCGGGGAGCTGTTTTTT
clone size: few; D gene: TRBD2; V gene: TRBV10-1; CDR3 length: 17; J gene: TRBJ2-1; CDR3 protein: CASSEGTSGSSYNEQFF; CDR3 DNA: TGCGCCAGCAGTGAAGGTACTAGCGGGAGCTCCTACAATGAGCAGTTCTTC
clone size: .; D gene: .; V gene: TRBV12-3/TRBV12-4; CDR3 length: 14; J gene: TRBJ1-5; CDR3 protein: CASSLKNSNQPQHF; CDR3 DNA: TGTGCCAGCAGTTTGAAAAATAGCAATCAGCCCCAGCATTTT
clone size: few; D gene: TRBD2; V gene: TRBV6-1; CDR3 length: 18; J gene: TRBJ2-6; CDR3 protein: CASRKRLAGVSGANVLTF; CDR3 DNA: TGTGCCAGCAGAAAAAGACTAGCGGGGGTCTCTGGGGCCAACGTCCTGACTTTC
clone size: many; D gene: TRBD2; V gene: TRBV20-1; CDR3 length: 15; J gene: TRBJ2-7; CDR3 protein: CSARSSSGSSYEQYF; CDR3 DNA: TGCAGTGCTAGATCTTCTAGCGGGAGCTCCTACGAGCAGTACTTC
clone size: few; D gene: TRBD1; V gene: TRBV11-2; CDR3 length: 14; J gene: TRBJ1-2; CDR3 protein: CASSSGTGFYGYTF; CDR3 DNA: TGTGCCAGCAGTTCTGGGACAGGTTTTTATGGCTACACCTTC
clone size: .; D gene: .; V gene: TRBV20-1; CDR3 length: 13; J gene: TRBJ1-5; CDR3 protein: CSAPWGGVGPQHF; CDR3 DNA: TGCAGTGCTCCGTGGGGTGGGGTTGGGCCCCAGCATTTT
clone size: .; D gene: .; V gene: TRBV24-1; CDR3 length: 15; J gene: TRBJ1-5; CDR3 protein: CATSDPREWGQPQHF; CDR3 DNA: TGTGCCACCAGTGATCCCAGGGAGTGGGGTCAGCCCCAGCATTTT
clone size: .; D gene: .; V gene: TRBV11-2; CDR3 length: 14; J gene: TRBJ1-2; CDR3 protein: CASSLVAESYGYTF; CDR3 DNA: TGTGCCAGCAGCTTAGTTGCAGAATCCTATGGCTACACCTTC
clone size: .; D gene: .; V gene: TRBV20-1; CDR3 length: 13; J gene: TRBJ2-3; CDR3 protein: CSAETGISDTQYF; CDR3 DNA: TGCAGTGCAGAAACCGGGATTTCAGATACGCAGTATTTT
clone size: once; D gene: TRBD1; V gene: TRBV12-3/TRBV12-4; CDR3 length: 15; J gene: TRBJ2-1; CDR3 protein: CASSAGQGYQETQFF; CDR3 DNA: TGTGCCAGCAGTGCGGGACAGGGCTACCAAGAGACCCAGTTCTTC